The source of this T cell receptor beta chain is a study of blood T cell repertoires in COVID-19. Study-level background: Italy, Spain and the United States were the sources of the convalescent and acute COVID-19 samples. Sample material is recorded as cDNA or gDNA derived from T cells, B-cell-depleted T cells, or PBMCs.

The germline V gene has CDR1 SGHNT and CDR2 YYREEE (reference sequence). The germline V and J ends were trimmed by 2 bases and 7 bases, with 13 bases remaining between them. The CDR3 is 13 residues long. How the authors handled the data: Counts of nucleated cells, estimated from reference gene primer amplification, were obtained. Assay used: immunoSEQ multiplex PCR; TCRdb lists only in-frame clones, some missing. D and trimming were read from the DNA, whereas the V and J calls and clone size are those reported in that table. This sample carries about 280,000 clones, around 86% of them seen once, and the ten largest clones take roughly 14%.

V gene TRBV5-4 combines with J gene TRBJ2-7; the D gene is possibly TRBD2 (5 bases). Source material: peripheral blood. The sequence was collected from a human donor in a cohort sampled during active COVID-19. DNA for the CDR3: TGTGCCAGCAGCTTTGTGGGGAGACGGGAGCAGTACTTC. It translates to CASSFVGRREQYF.